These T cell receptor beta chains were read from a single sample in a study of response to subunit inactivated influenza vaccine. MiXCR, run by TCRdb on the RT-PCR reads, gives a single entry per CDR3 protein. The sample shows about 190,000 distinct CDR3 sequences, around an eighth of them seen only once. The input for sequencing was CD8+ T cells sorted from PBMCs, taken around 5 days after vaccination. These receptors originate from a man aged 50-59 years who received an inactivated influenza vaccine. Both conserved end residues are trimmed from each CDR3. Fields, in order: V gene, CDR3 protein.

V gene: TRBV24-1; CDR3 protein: ATSDRQGWSEQY
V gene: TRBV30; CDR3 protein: AWKGYGEAF
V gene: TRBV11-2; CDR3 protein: ASSRTGGTGELF
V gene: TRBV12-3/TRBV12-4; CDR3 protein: ASSLEGYNEQY
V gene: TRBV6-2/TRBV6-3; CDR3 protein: ASSYHTPNEQF
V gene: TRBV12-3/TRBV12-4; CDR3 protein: ASSLTSGFTDTQY
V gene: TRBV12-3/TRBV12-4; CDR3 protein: ASSFSLRGRAETQY
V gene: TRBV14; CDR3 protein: ASSQEVPAGRAF
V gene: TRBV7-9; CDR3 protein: ASSPLGGGDEAF
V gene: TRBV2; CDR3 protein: ASRVGTSGIYEQY
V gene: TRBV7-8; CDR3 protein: ASSGGDGDTIY
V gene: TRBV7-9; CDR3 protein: ASSLSGATYNEQF
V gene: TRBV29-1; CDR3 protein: SANPLAGLHEQF
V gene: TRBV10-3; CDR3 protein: AIRDGTSSYNEQF
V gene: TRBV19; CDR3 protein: ASSPGGGRTDTQY
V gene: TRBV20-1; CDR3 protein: SAIYGTSGGRRTDTQY
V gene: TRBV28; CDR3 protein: ASSPPPGSASGELF
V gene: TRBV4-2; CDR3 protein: ASSQSTGYSYEQY
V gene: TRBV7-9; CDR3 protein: ASTWDSWYEQY
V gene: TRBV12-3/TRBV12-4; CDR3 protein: ASSLDPPGLALYEQY
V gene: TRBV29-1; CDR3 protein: SVEQTVTDTQY
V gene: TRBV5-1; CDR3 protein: ASSLTSGYLTDTQY
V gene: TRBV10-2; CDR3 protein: ASSEVLGQGVYNEQF
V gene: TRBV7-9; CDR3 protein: ASILGGGLYNEQF
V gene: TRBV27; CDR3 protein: ASSVGSYEQF
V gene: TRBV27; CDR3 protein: ASSPSRTGFLETQY
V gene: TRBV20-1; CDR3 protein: SAQSDWGNEQF
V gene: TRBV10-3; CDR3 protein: AISVTSGLQETQY
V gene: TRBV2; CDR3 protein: ASSGNQETQY
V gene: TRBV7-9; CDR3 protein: ASSLAPRQETQY
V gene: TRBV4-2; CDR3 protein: ASSHAPGLADNEQF
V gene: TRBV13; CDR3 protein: ASTPGGVQETQY
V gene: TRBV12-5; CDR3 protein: ASGLLQGTGIYYGYT
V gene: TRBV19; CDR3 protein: ASSSRDRREQY
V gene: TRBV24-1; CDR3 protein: ATSDPGQGTGELF
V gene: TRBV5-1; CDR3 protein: ASSLNLGQYQETQY
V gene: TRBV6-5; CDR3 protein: ASSYSKVAGVETQY
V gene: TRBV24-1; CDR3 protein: ATSDLFGGIPGELF
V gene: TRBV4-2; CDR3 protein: ASSQDGDRPYEQY
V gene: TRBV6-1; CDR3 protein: ASTLGAGADTQY
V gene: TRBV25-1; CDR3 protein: ASSELGLATYNEQF
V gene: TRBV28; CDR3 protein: ASSSTTSEQETQY
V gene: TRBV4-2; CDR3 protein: ASSHRDRGSYEQY
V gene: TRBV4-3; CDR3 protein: ASSQVWGREGYNEQF
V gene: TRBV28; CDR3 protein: ANSFSGYNEQF
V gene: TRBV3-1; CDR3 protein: ASSDSYSNQPQH
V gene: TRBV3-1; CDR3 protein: ASSRDEQY
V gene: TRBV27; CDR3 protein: ASSLRGRMKETQY
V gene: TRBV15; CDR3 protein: ATSRGHRAGGGETQY
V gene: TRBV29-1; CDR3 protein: SVGGANYEQY
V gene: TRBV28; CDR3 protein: ASRGTGVVSPLH
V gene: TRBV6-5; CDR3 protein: ASSYLGQGAYEQY
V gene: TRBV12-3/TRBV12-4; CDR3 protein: ASSYEGTGGGELF
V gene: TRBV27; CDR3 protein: ASSFATGDHGELF
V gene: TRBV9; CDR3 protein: ASSVDMAGPSGEQF
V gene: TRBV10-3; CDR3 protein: AISVQGPNSPLH
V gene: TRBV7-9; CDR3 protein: ASSLGTPGLRF